This T cell receptor beta chain was found in a study of OX40 agonist ivuxolimab in advanced cancers. Looking at the study overall: Ivuxolimab was administered intravenously to patients at 0.01 to 10 mg/kg every 2 weeks. Hepatocellular carcinoma, melanoma, renal cell or head and neck cancer affected the dose-escalation patients. Previous treatment with anti-PD-1, anti-PD-L1 or anti-CTLA-4 therapy was allowed; 40% had received some.

The CDR3 spans 15 residues. Germline CDR1 SGHRS, CDR2 YFSETQ. V was clipped by 0 bases and J by 0 bases, with 10 bases between them. TCRdb's table, derived via immunoSEQ multiplex PCR, lists solely in-frame clones and lacks some. In the table there are 78,000 or so clones, 92% of which are singletons. Study-level points and caveats: Certain nonresponders likewise exhibited a low normalized T-cell clonal expansion.

Details on this clone: The target antigen is unknown.

This chain joins TRBV5-1 and TRBJ2-7, with D possibly being TRBD1 or TRBD2 (5 bases each). Source: CD4+ or CD8+ T cells sorted from blood, taken in a trial of the OX40 agonist ivuxolimab. The source of this sequence is an adult with an advanced solid tumor such as melanoma, head and neck, liver or kidney cancer. The CDR3 DNA follows: TGCGCCAGCAGCTTGGAGGGACGGAACTCCTACGAGCAGTACTTC. The encoded protein is CASSLEGRNSYEQYF. Based on the CDR3 plus reference TRBV5-1 and TRBJ2-7, the full variable domain is KAGVTQTPRYLIKTRGQQVTLSCSPISGHRSVSWYQQTPGQGLQFLFEYFSETQRNKGNFPGRFSGRQFSNSRSEMNVSTLELGDSALYLCASSLEGRNSYEQYFGPGTRLTVT.